This entry lists 27 T cell receptor beta chains sequenced from one sample in a study of cytomegalovirus exposure and HLA in healthy donors. The PCR contained 60 Vbeta and 13 Jbeta primers. Repertoires were generated with immunoSEQ multiplex PCR, while TCRdb's copy carries only in-frame clones and drops some. The sample has 140,000 to 150,000 clones; over 60% are singletons. What was sequenced was PBMCs. These receptors all stem from a man between 40 and 49 years old in good health and CMV-seropositive.

The gene calls are TRBV5-1 and TRBJ2-7; 9 bases are shared with TRBD1. The CDR3 is 13 amino acids. The V gene end was trimmed by 4 bases and the J gene end by 3 bases; junction bases not matched to a gene: 2. The germline gives CDR1 SGHRS, CDR2 YFSETQ. The CDR3 DNA sequence: TGCGCCAGCAGCCTGACAGGGGGCTACGAGCAGTACTTC. Its translation: CASSLTGGYEQYF.

This clone was seen only once. CDR3 in amino acids: CASRFGETQYF. The DNA of the CDR3 is TGCGCCAGCAGATTCGGAGAGACCCAGTACTTC. This chain uses TRBV5-1 with TRBJ2-5; D unresolved. Germline V gives CDR1 SGHRS, CDR2 YFSETQ. CDR3 length equals 11 residues. The V end was cut by 5 bases, the J end by 4 bases, with 6 bases between.

The CDR3 is CASSLGLAGNTDTQYF. The CDR3 DNA sequence: TGTGCCAGCAGCTTAGGGCTAGCGGGCAACACAGATACGCAGTATTTT. The rearrangement uses TRBV7-3 and TRBJ2-3; 8 bases agree with TRBD2. The ends lost 2 bases at V and 2 bases at J; junction bases unmatched: 6. From germline, CDR1 is SGHTA and CDR2 FQGTGA. The CDR3 covers 16 residues.

The chain employs TRBV27 and TRBJ2-1; weak D call: TRBD2 (6 bases). CDR1 and CDR2 from the germline V gene are MNHEY and SMNVEV (reference sequence). Trimming shortened V by 1 base and J by 5 bases, and 21 bases separated the two germline ends. This CDR3 region has 18 residues. CDR3 sequence (DNA): TGTGCCAGCAGTTTATGGAGGGAGTCAGGTATCCACGACAATGAGCAGTTCTTC. Translation: CASSLWRESGIHDNEQFF.

The chain carries TRBV27 and TRBJ2-7; a possible D gene is TRBD2 (6 bases). With 2 bases removed from V and 3 bases from J, the gap between germline ends came to 8 bases. This CDR3 has 13 amino acids. CDR1 and CDR2 from the germline V gene are MNHEY and SMNVEV (reference sequence). CDR3 residues: CASSLTSNYEQYF. CDR3 coding DNA: TGTGCCAGCAGTTTAACTAGCAACTACGAGCAGTACTTC.

This rearrangement joins TRBV2 to TRBJ2-1; 12 bases are shared with TRBD2. Germline lookup yields CDR1 SNHLY and CDR2 FYNNEI. CDR3 length: 16 residues. The trim removed 5 bases at V and 0 bases at J, leaving 2 bases unmatched. The CDR3 loop is CASSWTSGNSYNEQFF. The CDR3 nucleotides read TGTGCCAGCAGTTGGACTAGCGGGAACTCCTACAATGAGCAGTTCTTC.

This clone was counted a single time. This rearrangement joins TRBV25-1 to TRBJ1-2, with D hard to call. This CDR3 region has 13 residues. Germline V gives CDR1 MGHDK, CDR2 SYGVNS. V was pared by 3 bases and J by 3 bases, with 8 bases between. CDR3 nucleotides: TGTGCCAGCAGTGATGGTCTATACTATGGCTACACCTTC. Translating gives CASSDGLYYGYTF.

V gene TRBV28 combines with J gene TRBJ1-5, with TRBD1 as a possible D gene (5 bases). Per germline, CDR1 MDHEN and CDR2 SYDVKM. The CDR3 extends over 16 amino acids. Between the trimmed V and J ends, which lost 5 bases and 5 bases, there was a span of 19 bases. The CDR3 nucleotides are TGTGCCAGCAGTCTCACAACAGGAGGGCAGGATCAGCCCCAGCATTTT. This translates into CASSLTTGGQDQPQHF.

This chain links TRBV15 with TRBJ2-1; the match to TRBD1 covers 8 bases. Unmatched junction bases numbered 5, after V lost 1 base and J lost 0 bases. The CDR3 is 17 residues long. Germline V gene lookup returns CDR1 LNHNV and CDR2 YYDKDF (reference sequence). CDR3: CATSRGTGQRSYNEQFF. CDR3 DNA sequence: TGTGCCACCAGCAGAGGGACAGGGCAACGCTCCTACAATGAGCAGTTCTTC.

The chain employs TRBV7-3 and TRBJ2-1; D uncertain. Trimming cost V 2 bases and J 0 bases, with 8 bases left between them. CDR3 length: 15 residues. CDR1 and CDR2 from the germline V gene are SGHTA and FQGTGA. The CDR3 spells CASSLDSSSYNEQFF. The CDR3 bases are TGTGCCAGCAGCTTAGACTCCAGCTCCTACAATGAGCAGTTCTTC.

The chain combines TRBV9 with TRBJ2-1; TRBD2 matches at 7 bases. V lost 0 bases and J lost 8; bases outside the gene matches: 8. In germline, CDR1 is SGDLS, CDR2 YYNGEE. This CDR3 has 15 residues. CDR3 loop: CASSVASGDFYEQFF. CDR3 sequence (DNA): TGTGCCAGCAGCGTAGCCAGCGGGGATTTCTATGAGCAGTTCTTC.

This chain joins TRBV2 and TRBJ2-2; the match to TRBD2 covers 15 bases. Germline CDR1 is SNHLY and CDR2 is FYNNEI. The length of the CDR3 is 14 residues. With V trimmed by 8 bases and J by 5 bases, 0 bases remained unmatched. The CDR3 coding sequence is TGTGCCAGCGGGACTAGCGGGGGGACCGGGGAGCTGTTTTTT. Amino acid sequence: CASGTSGGTGELFF.

The chain employs TRBV29-1 and TRBJ1-2; D is unresolved. Germline loops: CDR1 SQVTM, CDR2 ANQGSEA. The CDR3 runs 13 residues. Trimming took off 4 bases at V and 3 bases at J, with 12 bases between the two ends. CDR3 nucleotide sequence: TGCAGCGTTGGATGGGCCCTGGACTATGGCTACACCTTC. Encoded protein: CSVGWALDYGYTF.

The rearrangement joins TRBV19 to TRBJ1-2; D might be TRBD1 (6 bases). V lost 6 bases to trimming and J lost 7 bases, with 15 bases between them. Germline values: CDR1 LNHDA, CDR2 SQIVND (reference sequence). The CDR3 extends over 13 amino acids. CDR3 bases: TGTGCCAGTAGGTTTGAGGGGGTGAGTGGCTACACCTTC. It codes for CASRFEGVSGYTF.

This chain links TRBV5-1 with TRBJ2-2, with 10 bases matching TRBD1. The germline V gene encodes CDR1 SGHRS and CDR2 YFSETQ. The V segment lost 4 bases and the J segment 5 bases; nucleotides outside the gene matches: 5. The CDR3 is 15 amino acids. CDR3 amino acids: CASSRGGQGTGELFF. Here the CDR3 DNA reads TGCGCCAGCAGCCGAGGGGGACAGGGGACCGGGGAGCTGTTTTTT.

Here the CDR3 DNA reads TGCAGCGTTGGAAGGGGGAGCGGTCAGCCCCAGCATTTT. It translates to CSVGRGSGQPQHF. The J gene is TRBJ1-5, the V gene TRBV29-1; D is possibly TRBD1 (6 bases). V lost 4 bases to trimming and J lost 6 bases, with 13 bases between them. This CDR3 is built from 13 residues. CDR1 SQVTM and CDR2 ANQGSEA come from the germline V gene.

This chain joins TRBV5-1 and TRBJ2-7; D might be TRBD2 (5 bases). The CDR3 runs 14 residues. Germline V gene data show CDR1 as SGHRS and CDR2 as YFSETQ. V gave up 0 bases and J gave up 6 bases, with 13 bases separating them. The CDR3, as DNA: TGCGCCAGCAGCTTGGTAGAGGGATGGAGCGAGCAGTACTTC. It specifies CASSLVEGWSEQYF.

This sequence joins TRBV7-2 and TRBJ2-7, with a tentative D call TRBD1 (6 bases). The V gene lost 0 bases and the J gene lost 1 base, with 13 bases spanning the gap. The CDR3 loop spans 16 amino acids. Germline assignment: CDR1 SGHTA and CDR2 FQGNSA. The CDR3 loop reads CASSLALGARSYEQYF. Here the CDR3 DNA reads TGTGCCAGCAGCTTAGCGCTGGGGGCGAGGTCCTACGAGCAGTACTTC.

As regards this clone: Sequence at one end of the junction differs from germline and may be a read error. V and J are TRBV4-1 and TRBJ1-2; D call uncertain. The germline gives CDR1 MGHRA, CDR2 YSYEKL. This CDR3 has 16 amino acids. The CDR3 region has the DNA TGCGCCAGCAGCCAAGAAGTACAGATCGGCGTCAGTGGCCACACCTTC. This encodes CASSQEVQIGVSGHTF.

The J gene is TRBJ2-3, the V gene TRBV15; the match to TRBD2 covers 7 bases. With V trimmed by 0 bases and J by 4 bases, 1 base remained unmatched. The CDR3 totals 14 residues. Germline V lookup: CDR1 LNHNV, CDR2 YYDKDF (reference sequence). The CDR3 nucleotides read TGTGCCACCAGCAGAGAACTAGCGTCAGATACGCAGTATTTT. Amino acids: CATSRELASDTQYF.

The V and J genes are TRBV7-2 and TRBJ1-4; the D gene is possibly TRBD1 (5 bases). With 2 bases removed from V and 7 bases from J, the gap between germline ends came to 14 bases. Germline V gene lookup returns CDR1 SGHTA and CDR2 FQGNSA. The CDR3 is 15 residues long. The CDR3 reads CASSLRQDGAEKLFF. CDR3 nucleotide sequence: TGTGCCAGCAGCTTAAGGCAGGATGGGGCTGAAAAACTGTTTTTT.

V is TRBV7-8 and J is TRBJ2-5; TRBD2 aligns across 9 bases. This CDR3 is 15 amino acids long. The V gene's germline CDR1 is SGHVS and CDR2 FQNEAQ. Trimming took 2 bases from V and 2 from J; bases not matched to a gene: 3. CDR3 sequence: CASSLLTSGQETQYF. CDR3 DNA: TGTGCCAGCAGCTTACTAACTAGCGGGCAAGAGACCCAGTACTTC.

CDR3 DNA: TGTGCCAGCAGTTACTCGACTAGCGGGTACGAGCAGTACTTC. This sequence encodes CASSYSTSGYEQYF. The chain recombines TRBV6-5 with TRBJ2-5; 10 nucleotides align to TRBD2. The J call may not be correct, given that the DNA end is closer to TRBJ2-7. The CDR3 loop spans 14 amino acids. Germline V gene data show CDR1 as MNHEY and CDR2 as SVGAGI.

The V gene is TRBV6-1, the J gene TRBJ1-2; D gene uncertain. V was shortened by 7 bases and J by 4 bases, with 19 bases between the two germline ends. The CDR3 consists of 15 residues. CDR1 MNHNS and CDR2 SASEGT come from the germline V gene. The CDR3 DNA sequence: TGTGCCAGCACCGAAAGGAATAGCGTGTTCTATGGCTACACCTTC. Encoded protein: CASTERNSVFYGYTF.

The rearrangement uses TRBV5-1 and TRBJ2-1, with 10 bases fitting TRBD2. The germline V gene has CDR1 SGHRS and CDR2 YFSETQ. The V segment lost 1 base and the J segment 0 bases; nucleotides outside the gene matches: 1. The CDR3 is made up of 16 amino acids. The CDR3 sequence is CASSLTSGNSYNEQFF. CDR3 nucleotide sequence: TGCGCCAGCAGCTTGACTAGCGGGAACTCCTACAATGAGCAGTTCTTC.

This chain uses TRBV7-3 with TRBJ1-2; 9 bases align to TRBD1. CDR3 size: 15 residues. The V and J ends lost 0 bases and 4 bases, in that order; junction bases with no gene match: 3. Germline lookup yields CDR1 SGHTA and CDR2 FQGTGA. This CDR3 reads CASSLTGQGPYGYTF. In nucleotides, the CDR3 is TGTGCCAGCAGCTTAACGGGACAGGGACCCTATGGCTACACCTTC.

The rearrangement uses TRBV15 and TRBJ1-3, with TRBD1 as a possible D gene (5 bases). V shed 5 bases and J shed 1 base, with 9 bases lying between them. The CDR3 runs to 14 residues. Germline V gives CDR1 LNHNV, CDR2 YYDKDF (reference sequence). In nucleotides, the CDR3 is TGTGCCACCAGCGGTCGACAGTCTGGAAACACCATATATTTT. Protein: CATSGRQSGNTIYF.